The 27 T cell receptor beta chains in this list originate from one sample, sequenced in a study of long-term antiretroviral therapy in people with HIV. Running of the v3.0 immunoSEQ assay took place at survey level. Sequencing used immunoSEQ multiplex PCR; TCRdb keeps in-frame clones, though not all of them. This table has some 10,000 clones, roughly 79% appearing once. Sample: unsorted PBMCs, taken 1.8 years before starting antiretroviral therapy. Receptors originate from a man between 40 and 49 years old with HIV.

This clone showed up just once. The rearrangement joins TRBV19 to TRBJ1-5; D remains unclear. There are 15 residues in the CDR3. Germline CDR1 and CDR2: LNHDA and SQIVND (reference sequence). The V end was cut by 1 base, the J end by 0 bases, with 7 bases between. In nucleotides, the CDR3 is TGTGCCAGTAGTATAGGGAGTTATAGCAATCAGCCCCAGCATTTT. Protein sequence: CASSIGSYSNQPQHF.

This rearrangement joins TRBV30 to TRBJ1-3; weak D call: TRBD1 (6 bases). The ends were cut back, 4 bases at V and 0 bases at J, with 13 bases in the middle. CDR1 and CDR2 from the germline V gene are GTSNPN and SVGIG (reference sequence). The CDR3 is 15 residues long. CDR3 sequence: CAWTRDRSSGNTIYF. In DNA form, the CDR3 reads TGTGCCTGGACCCGAGACAGGAGCTCTGGAAACACCATATATTTT.

In this sample, this clone turned up a few times. This sequence joins TRBV5-1 and TRBJ2-1; no clear D gene. Trimming cost V 5 bases and J 0 bases, with 12 bases left between them. The CDR3 runs to 15 residues. Germline values: CDR1 SGHRS, CDR2 YFSETQ. The CDR3 coding sequence is TGCGCCAGCAGGCACCTAGAGGCCTCCTACAATGAGCAGTTCTTC. Protein: CASRHLEASYNEQFF.

This chain joins TRBV29-1 and TRBJ1-1, with D unresolved. This CDR3 comprises 12 residues. Germline values: CDR1 SQVTM, CDR2 ANQGSEA. With 8 bases removed from V and 1 base from J, the gap between germline ends came to 11 bases. The CDR3 reads CSTGRENTEAFF. The CDR3 region has the DNA TGCAGCACCGGACGGGAGAACACTGAAGCTTTCTTT.

The V and J genes are TRBV27 and TRBJ1-5; D is unresolved. The CDR3 consists of 18 residues. Germline CDR1 reads MNHEY; CDR2 reads SMNVEV (reference sequence). V lost 7 bases and J lost 1, with 23 bases in between. The CDR3 region has the DNA TGTGCCAGCAAGAGCAGAACAGAATTCCCCGGCAGCAATCAGCCCCAGCATTTT. It translates to CASKSRTEFPGSNQPQHF.

This clone was seen just once. V and J are TRBV9 and TRBJ2-5; TRBD1 agrees at 7 bases. J gave up 3 bases and V 0 bases, and 23 bases lay outside the gene matches. The germline gives CDR1 SGDLS, CDR2 YYNGEE. CDR3 length: 21 residues. Here the CDR3 reads CASSVGLTGSVAGVPKETQYF. The DNA of the CDR3 is TGTGCCAGCAGCGTAGGTTTGACAGGGTCCGTGGCAGGGGTGCCCAAAGAGACCCAGTACTTC. Full variable domain (remainder filled in from reference TRBV9 and TRBJ2-5): DSGVTQTPKHLITATGQRVTLRCSPRSGDLSVYWYQQSLDQGLQFLIQYYNGEERAKGNILERFSAQQFPDLHSELNLSSLELGDSALYFCASSVGLTGSVAGVPKETQYFGPGTRLLVL.

This chain links TRBV29-1 with TRBJ2-3, with 10 bases aligning to TRBD2. The CDR3 loop spans 14 amino acids. Germline lookup yields CDR1 SQVTM and CDR2 ANQGSEA. V was clipped by 6 bases and J by 2 bases; unmatched bases: 5. This CDR3 reads CSVTGLAVTDTQYF. As DNA, the CDR3 is TGCAGCGTAACCGGACTAGCGGTCACAGATACGCAGTATTTT.

The V gene is TRBV5-6, the J gene TRBJ1-3; D is undetermined. The V end lost 5 bases, the J end lost 7 bases, and 7 bases lay between the germline ends. CDR1 is SGHDT and CDR2 is YYEEEE in the germline V gene. The length of the CDR3 is 11 residues. CDR3 residues: CASSLSNTIYF. The DNA for the CDR3 is TGTGCCAGCAGTCTTTCCAACACCATATATTTT.

The chain links TRBV30 to TRBJ1-1, with 7 bases fitting TRBD1. J was trimmed by 1 base and V by 3 bases; bases with no gene match: 2. The CDR3 has 13 amino acids. CDR1 and CDR2 from the germline V gene are GTSNPN and SVGIG (reference sequence). The CDR3 is CAWRTGSNTEAFF. CDR3 coding DNA: TGTGCCTGGAGGACAGGGTCGAACACTGAAGCTTTCTTT.

This chain joins TRBV5-4 and TRBJ1-1, with D maybe TRBD1 (5 bases). The length of the CDR3 is 13 residues. CDR1 SGHNT and CDR2 YYREEE come from the germline V gene (reference sequence). The ends were cut back, 6 bases at V and 5 bases at J, with 14 bases in the middle. CDR3 protein: CASTRDLDTEAFF. The CDR3 coding sequence is TGTGCCAGCACCCGGGACCTGGATACTGAAGCTTTCTTT.

This rearrangement joins TRBV19 to TRBJ1-5, with 7 positions matching TRBD1. V was clipped by 1 base and J by 0 bases; unmatched bases: 0. The CDR3 contains 15 residues. CDR1 and CDR2 from the germline V gene are LNHDA and SQIVND (reference sequence). CDR3 bases: TGTGCCAGTAGTATAGGGGACAGTAGCAATCAGCCCCAGCATTTT. The encoded protein is CASSIGDSSNQPQHF.

The rearrangement links TRBV30 to TRBJ2-3, with D possibly called TRBD1 or TRBD2 (7 bases each). The CDR3 loop spans 15 amino acids. Between the trimmed V and J ends, which lost 5 bases and 1 base, there was a span of 16 bases. Germline CDR1 and CDR2: GTSNPN and SVGIG (reference sequence). The CDR3 spells CAWALQGRGTDTQYF. CDR3 sequence (DNA): TGTGCCTGGGCCCTACAGGGGAGGGGCACAGATACGCAGTATTTT.

The chain employs TRBV11-1 and TRBJ1-2; TRBD1 matches at 7 bases. This CDR3 has 13 residues. CDR1 is SGHAT, CDR2 FQDESV, per germline (reference sequence). V shed 5 bases and J 6 bases; nucleotides not matched to a gene: 6. CDR3 protein: CASSPSTGNGYTF. The CDR3 coding sequence is TGTGCCAGCAGCCCCTCGACAGGGAATGGCTACACCTTC.

The chain joins TRBV4-1 to TRBJ1-6; no clear D gene. Deletions cut 3 bases from V and 11 bases from J, with 11 bases between. The CDR3 loop spans 13 amino acids. Looked up from germline, CDR1 is MGHRA and CDR2 is YSYEKL. The CDR3 nucleotides are TGCGCCAGCAGCCAGGTACTTTGGGCACCCCTCCACTTT. It specifies CASSQVLWAPLHF.

The chain carries TRBV7-9 and TRBJ2-3, with 7 bases fitting TRBD1. This CDR3 is built from 18 residues. Germline values: CDR1 SEHNR, CDR2 FQNEAQ (reference sequence). The V gene end was trimmed by 5 bases and the J gene end by 0 bases; junction bases not matched to a gene: 14. The CDR3 sequence: CASSPIPGTAASTDTQYF. In DNA form, the CDR3 reads TGTGCCAGCAGCCCCATACCCGGGACAGCTGCTAGCACAGATACGCAGTATTTT.

This chain connects TRBV10-3 to TRBJ2-7, with 8 bases fitting TRBD1. The CDR3 length is 12 residues. The V gene end was trimmed by 8 bases and the J gene end by 5 bases; junction bases not matched to a gene: 5. Germline CDR1 reads ENHRY; CDR2 reads SYGVKD. CDR3 bases: TGTGCCATCGGGACAGGAGGTCACGAGCAGTACTTC. This gives the protein CAIGTGGHEQYF.

The chain carries TRBV2 and TRBJ2-7; 7 bases agree with TRBD2. The germline V gene encodes CDR1 SNHLY and CDR2 FYNNEI. The V segment lost 4 bases and the J segment 3 bases; nucleotides outside the gene matches: 6. The CDR3 covers 14 residues. The CDR3 region has the DNA TGTGCCAGCAGTGGGGGGGGGTCTTACTACGAGCAGTACTTC. Translating gives CASSGGGSYYEQYF.

This rearrangement joins TRBV28 to TRBJ1-1; possibly TRBD1 for D (6 bases). The CDR3 contains 14 residues. Between the trimmed V and J ends, which lost 6 bases and 6 bases, there was a span of 17 bases. The V gene's germline CDR1 is MDHEN and CDR2 SYDVKM. CDR3 sequence (DNA): TGTGCCAGCAGACCCGGACAGCAGATTTCTGAAGCTTTCTTT. As protein: CASRPGQQISEAFF.

This chain joins TRBV6-1 and TRBJ2-5; weak D call: TRBD1 (5 bases). This CDR3 is built from 15 residues. V was trimmed by 5 bases and J by 5 bases, leaving 18 bases between them. Germline values: CDR1 MNHNS, CDR2 SASEGT. CDR3 loop: CASSTSQGMWETQYF. The CDR3 nucleotides are TGTGCCAGCAGTACGTCTCAGGGCATGTGGGAGACCCAGTACTTC.

V gene TRBV19 combines with J gene TRBJ1-2; D is ambiguous. The V end was cut by 5 bases, the J end by 7 bases, with 14 bases between. This CDR3 is built from 13 residues. Germline V lookup: CDR1 LNHDA, CDR2 SQIVND (reference sequence). CDR3 bases: TGTGCCAGTAGTCCAGAGGGCCGCGGTGGCTACACCTTC. Protein: CASSPEGRGGYTF.

The V and J genes are TRBV5-1 and TRBJ1-1; unclear D gene. With 0 bases removed from V and 0 bases from J, the gap between germline ends came to 12 bases. This CDR3 contains 16 residues. CDR1 SGHRS and CDR2 YFSETQ come from the germline V gene. DNA of the CDR3: TGCGCCAGCAGCTTGGAGTCCCCGGGTTTGAACACTGAAGCTTTCTTT. This encodes CASSLESPGLNTEAFF.

This chain connects TRBV12-5 to TRBJ1-1; no clear D. The CDR3 has 11 residues. V lost 1 base, J lost 7 bases, and 4 bases lay in between. Germline V lookup: CDR1 LGHNT, CDR2 FRNRAP. The chain's CDR3 is CASGLAIEAFF. The CDR3 nucleotides read TGTGCTAGTGGTTTGGCTATTGAAGCTTTCTTT.

The chain carries TRBV6-5 and TRBJ2-7; D is perhaps TRBD2 (6 bases). Germline V gene sequence: CDR1 MNHEY, CDR2 SVGAGI. The CDR3 sequence is 15 residues long. With 6 bases removed from V and 1 base from J, the gap between germline ends came to 16 bases. The CDR3 DNA is TGTGCCAGCAGCCCCTCATGGGGGGAGTCCTACGAGCAGTACTTC. Its protein product is CASSPSWGESYEQYF.

This clone has more than one count but fewer than ten. The chain employs TRBV7-8 and TRBJ1-4; D is ambiguous. There are 14 residues in the CDR3. The germline V and J ends were trimmed by 2 bases and 8 bases, with 12 bases remaining between them. The V gene's germline CDR1 is SGHVS and CDR2 FQNEAQ. CDR3 sequence reads: CASSLTSVPEKLFF. In DNA, the CDR3 is TGTGCCAGCAGCTTAACTAGTGTTCCCGAAAAACTGTTTTTT. The full variable domain, completed using reference TRBV7-8 and TRBJ1-4, is GAGVSQSPRYKVAKRGQDVALRCDPISGHVSLFWYQQALGQGPEFLTYFQNEAQLDKSGLPSDRFFAERPEGSVSTLKIQRTQQEDSAVYLCASSLTSVPEKLFFGSGTQLSVL.

CDR3 sequence reads: CATSMDRGRLTDTQYF. The CDR3 DNA follows: TGTGCCACCAGCATGGACAGGGGGCGCCTGACAGATACGCAGTATTTT. J is TRBJ2-3 and V is TRBV15; 11 positions match TRBD1. Trimming cost V 4 bases and J 3 bases; bases outside gene matches: 6. The length of the CDR3 is 16 residues. Germline V gene data show CDR1 as LNHNV and CDR2 as YYDKDF (reference sequence).

The chain uses TRBV7-2 and TRBJ1-5; D is unclear. This CDR3 is 13 amino acids long. Looked up from germline, CDR1 is SGHTA and CDR2 is FQGNSA. V dropped 6 bases and J dropped 6 bases, with 12 bases sitting between them. CDR3 in amino acids: CASSLVVPQPQHF. DNA for the CDR3: TGTGCCAGCAGTCTGGTGGTTCCTCAGCCCCAGCATTTT.

V usage is TRBV9 and J usage is TRBJ1-1; D is uncertain. Trimming left V 0 bases short and J 6 bases short, with 15 bases between. CDR1 and CDR2 from the germline V gene are SGDLS and YYNGEE. The CDR3 is made up of 15 amino acids. The CDR3 sequence: CASSVDFGQEAEAFF. DNA of the CDR3: TGTGCCAGCAGCGTAGATTTTGGTCAGGAGGCTGAAGCTTTCTTT.